What follows are 23 T cell receptor beta chains derived from one specimen sequenced in a study of neurological immune-mediated disorders. Using its own MiXCR run on the 5' RACE reads, TCRdb lists one record per CDR3 protein. The repertoire holds over 65,000 distinct CDR3 sequences, with 2% to 3% as singletons. The sample comprised PBMCs. These receptor sequences come from a woman aged 25 to 39 with multiple sclerosis.

This clonotype was recorded at least ten times. This chain joins TRBV7-8 and TRBJ1-1; 9 nucleotides agree with TRBD1. The V gene end was trimmed by 1 base and the J gene end by 1 base; junction bases not matched to a gene: 10. The CDR3 consists of 18 residues. CDR1 SGHVS and CDR2 FQNEAQ come from the germline V gene. In DNA form, the CDR3 reads TGTGCCAGCAGCTTAGGAGGGGGGACAGGGTATTGGAACACTGAAGCTTTCTTT. This translates into CASSLGGGTGYWNTEAFF.

This clonotype was observed many times. V gene TRBV20-1 combines with J gene TRBJ2-2; the D gene is possibly TRBD2 (6 bases). The CDR3 has 16 amino acids. Deletions cut 4 bases from V and 2 bases from J, with 17 bases between. CDR1 DFQATT and CDR2 SNEGSKA come from the germline V gene (reference sequence). CDR3 sequence (DNA): TGCAGTGCTAAACGATATCGGGACTCAAACACCGGGGAGCTGTTTTTT. Its translation: CSAKRYRDSNTGELFF.

This clonotype was seen repeatedly, ten times or more. The chain links TRBV20-1 to TRBJ2-1, with D perhaps being TRBD1 or TRBD2 (6 bases each). The V end lost 5 bases, the J end lost 4 bases, and 15 bases lay between the germline ends. CDR3 length: 14 residues. Germline-derived CDR1 and CDR2 are DFQATT and SNEGSKA (reference sequence). Here the CDR3 DNA reads TGCAGTGCTTCACCGGGGGCGGATTACAATGAGCAGTTCTTC. Translation: CSASPGADYNEQFF.

This clonotype came up many times. V is TRBV20-1 and J is TRBJ1-3; D is uncertain. This CDR3 has 13 amino acids. The germline gives CDR1 DFQATT, CDR2 SNEGSKA (reference sequence). The V gene lost 1 base and the J gene lost 8 bases, with 12 bases spanning the gap. This CDR3 is CSARVTEKDTIYF. CDR3 nucleotide sequence: TGCAGTGCTAGAGTGACTGAAAAGGACACCATATATTTT.

A word on this clonotype: The junction and the germline gene differ at one end; a read error may be behind it. CDR3 coding DNA: TGTGTCAGCGCACTAGCAGCCCCCTACAATGAGCAGTTCTTC. Protein sequence: CVSALAAPYNEQFF. The V gene is TRBV28, the J gene TRBJ2-1; D possibly corresponds to TRBD2 (6 bases). The CDR3 runs 14 residues. CDR1 is MDHEN, CDR2 SYDVKM, per germline.

This clonotype was recorded a few times. No conserved phenylalanine or tryptophan ends this CDR3, so it is likely a read error. This chain joins TRBV7-8 and TRBJ1-2; TRBD1 might be the D (6 bases). V lost 5 bases to trimming and J lost 8 bases, with 15 bases between them. Germline V gives CDR1 SGHVS, CDR2 FQNEAQ. The CDR3 extends over 13 amino acids. The CDR3 DNA is TGTGCCAGCAGCCCAACGGCAGGGGAAGGCTACACCGGC. This codes for CASSPTAGEGYTG.

This clonotype was recorded many times. The V gene is TRBV5-1, the J gene TRBJ2-5; possibly TRBD1 for D (5 bases). The germline V gene has CDR1 SGHRS and CDR2 YFSETQ. The length of the CDR3 is 15 residues. The V gene lost 1 base and the J gene lost 4 bases, with 14 bases spanning the gap. The CDR3 spells CASSLRGNQGETQYF. The CDR3 DNA follows: TGCGCCAGCAGCTTGAGGGGTAACCAAGGAGAGACCCAGTACTTC.

The table lists this clonotype with many counts. This sequence joins TRBV27 and TRBJ2-7; TRBD1 agrees at 8 bases. After removal of 2 bases from V and 4 bases from J, the junction contained 4 bases not matched to a gene. From germline, CDR1 is MNHEY and CDR2 SMNVEV (reference sequence). The length of the CDR3 is 14 residues. CDR3 in DNA: TGTGCCAGCAGTTTAGAAGGGACAGGATACGAGCAGTACTTC. It translates to CASSLEGTGYEQYF.

In this sample, this clonotype turned up many times. The J gene is TRBJ2-1, the V gene TRBV7-6; TRBD2 matches 10 bases. Germline V lookup: CDR1 SGHVS, CDR2 FNYEAQ. This CDR3 spans 19 amino acids. Trimming cost V 5 bases and J 2 bases; bases outside gene matches: 15. Written as DNA, the CDR3 is TGTGCCAGCAGCCCCGCGGGAGCGGGAGGGGGTAGGACCTACAATGAGCAGTTCTTC. Residues: CASSPAGAGGGRTYNEQFF.

This clonotype was observed many times. The genes are TRBV20-1 and TRBJ1-1, with D perhaps matching TRBD1 (5 bases). V was clipped by 3 bases and J by 5 bases, with 16 bases between them. The V gene's germline CDR1 is DFQATT and CDR2 SNEGSKA (reference sequence). The CDR3 totals 14 residues. This CDR3 is CSASGASRGTEAFF. The CDR3 DNA sequence: TGCAGTGCTAGTGGGGCTTCAAGGGGAACTGAAGCTTTCTTT.

The sample holds many counts of this clonotype. CDR3 sequence: CASSQDLGGETQYF. The CDR3 DNA reads TGTGCCAGCAGCCAAGACTTGGGCGGCGAGACCCAGTACTTC. The chain is built from TRBV2 and TRBJ2-5, with D unresolved. Germline CDR1 is SNHLY and CDR2 is FYNNEI. The CDR3 length is 14 residues. The germline V and J ends were trimmed by 6 bases and 5 bases, with 16 bases remaining between them.

This clonotype occurred many times. The chain carries TRBV6-4 and TRBJ2-1; 10 bases align to TRBD2. The CDR3 sequence is 15 residues long. The ends lost 4 bases at V and 0 bases at J; junction bases unmatched: 0. Germline V CDR1 and CDR2: MRHNA, SNTAGT. As DNA, the CDR3 is TGTGCCAGCAGTGGGACTAGCGGCTCCTACAATGAGCAGTTCTTC. Protein sequence: CASSGTSGSYNEQFF.

This clonotype was observed many times. The CDR3 is CASSESGQFNEKLFF. Here the CDR3 DNA reads TGCGCCAGCAGTGAGTCGGGGCAGTTTAATGAAAAACTGTTTTTT. J is TRBJ1-4 and V is TRBV10-1, with TRBD1 as a possible D gene (5 bases). The V gene's germline CDR1 is WNHNN and CDR2 SYGVQD (reference sequence). The CDR3 loop spans 15 amino acids. Trimming left V 0 bases short and J 4 bases short, with 9 bases between.

Ten or more counts support this clonotype. The chain uses TRBV20-1 and TRBJ2-1, with 7 bases lining up with TRBD2. Unmatched junction bases numbered 11, after V lost 5 bases and J lost 4 bases. CDR3 length equals 15 residues. In germline, CDR1 is DFQATT, CDR2 SNEGSKA (reference sequence). CDR3 in amino acids: CSADSISGVYNEQFF. In DNA form, the CDR3 reads TGCAGTGCTGACTCCATAAGCGGGGTGTACAATGAGCAGTTCTTC.

The table lists this clonotype with many counts. The CDR3 here is CAISESRGASSYNEQFF. The CDR3 bases are TGTGCCATCAGTGAGTCTCGGGGGGCAAGCTCCTACAATGAGCAGTTCTTC. V and J are TRBV10-3 and TRBJ2-1; TRBD2 might be the D (7 bases). The germline V and J ends were trimmed by 0 bases and 0 bases, with 12 bases remaining between them. CDR1 is ENHRY and CDR2 is SYGVKD in the germline V gene. The CDR3 loop spans 17 amino acids.

A few counts support this clonotype. This may be a read error, as it is one base from a much larger clone. The gene calls are TRBV5-6 and TRBJ1-6; TRBD1 is a possible D gene (5 bases). The length of the CDR3 is 14 residues. Trimming left V 4 bases short and J 6 bases short, with 11 bases between. Germline CDR1 and CDR2: SGHDT and YYEEEE. The CDR3 region is CASSNWGGNSPLHF. DNA for the CDR3: TGTGCCAGCAGCAACTGGGGGGGTAATTCACCCCTCCACTTT. The complete variable domain, with remaining parts taken from reference TRBV5-6 and TRBJ1-6, reads DAGVTQSPTHLIKTRGQQVTLRCSPKSGHDTVSWYQQALGQGPQFIFQYYEEEERQRGNFPDRFSGHQFPNYSSELNVNALLLGDSALYLCASSNWGGNSPLHFGNGTRLTVT.

Regarding this clonotype: A much more abundant neighbour one base away suggests this may be a read error. V and J are TRBV7-3 and TRBJ2-6; no definite D call. The CDR3 has 15 residues. Germline loops: CDR1 SGHTA, CDR2 FQGTGA. The CDR3 loop is CASSLDSSGTNVLTF. The DNA of the CDR3 is TGTGCCAGCAGCTTAGATAGCTCTGGGACCAACGTCCTGACTTTC.

This clonotype occurred many times. The V call is TRBV7-2, the J call TRBJ2-2, with D unresolved. The V end was cut by 1 base, the J end by 7 bases, with 16 bases between. The CDR3 is 16 amino acids. The germline CDR1 and CDR2 sequences are SGHTA and FQGNSA. CDR3 in DNA: TGTGCCAGCAGCTTAGGTATCCAGTCGGCTTTCGGGGAGCTGTTTTTT. It yields the protein CASSLGIQSAFGELFF.

This clonotype was observed many times. The chain employs TRBV6-6 and TRBJ1-2; D unresolved. The CDR3 totals 12 residues. Trimming removed 6 bases from V and 8 bases from J, with 13 bases in between. Germline-derived CDR1 and CDR2 are MNHNY and SVGAGI (reference sequence). CDR3 region: CASSPIDTGYTF. The CDR3 nucleotides are TGTGCCAGCAGCCCGATAGACACCGGCTACACCTTC.

This clonotype occurred many times. This chain uses TRBV7-2 with TRBJ2-5; weak D call: TRBD2 (5 bases). The V gene's germline CDR1 is SGHTA and CDR2 FQGNSA. The length of the CDR3 is 13 residues. Trimming stripped 5 bases from V and 3 bases from J, with 10 bases between. This CDR3 is CASSEVREETQYF. The CDR3 DNA reads as TGTGCCAGCAGCGAAGTGCGGGAAGAGACCCAGTACTTC.

This clonotype came up many times. This sequence joins TRBV7-2 and TRBJ1-2, with D perhaps TRBD1 (5 bases). CDR3 size: 14 residues. Germline V gives CDR1 SGHTA, CDR2 FQGNSA. Trimming removed 6 bases from V and 5 bases from J, with 16 bases in between. The CDR3, as DNA: TGTGCCAGCAGAGACCTCAGGGTCGGGTATGGCTACACCTTC. The encoded protein is CASRDLRVGYGYTF.

This clonotype was recorded at least ten times. Relative to the germline gene, one junction end is altered; a read error may explain this. The chain joins TRBV20-1 to TRBJ1-1; TRBD1 is a possible D gene (6 bases). The length of the CDR3 is 12 residues. Per the germline V gene, CDR1 is DFQATT and CDR2 is SNEGSKA (reference sequence). CDR3: CSASRGGTEAFF. The CDR3 coding sequence is TGCAGTGCTAGCAGGGGCGGCACTGAAGCCTTCTTT.

At least ten counts were recorded for this clonotype. V usage is TRBV6-6 and J usage is TRBJ2-7; TRBD1 is a possible D gene (6 bases). V lost 6 bases to trimming and J lost 3 bases, with 18 bases between them. The germline V gene has CDR1 MNHNY and CDR2 SVGAGI (reference sequence). CDR3 size: 15 residues. The CDR3 region is CASSPWTASGYEQYF. The CDR3 DNA follows: TGTGCCAGCAGCCCCTGGACAGCGTCAGGCTACGAGCAGTACTTC.